One and the same sample provided the 20 T cell receptor beta chains below, sequenced in a study of blood T cell repertoires in COVID-19. The method was immunoSEQ multiplex PCR; TCRdb's version includes in-frame clones alone and lacks a portion of them. The table includes about 230,000 clones, around 85% detected once. Material for sequencing was peripheral blood. Every receptor here comes from a woman aged 80 or older with acute or convalescent COVID-19.

The chain employs TRBV11-2 and TRBJ2-1, with TRBD2 matching 12 bases. The CDR3 spans 15 residues. Trimming at V came to 5 bases and at J to 10 bases, leaving 9 bases not matched to a gene. CDR1 and CDR2 (germline): SGHAT, FQNNGV. The CDR3 is CASSHQTSGSGEQFF. The DNA of the CDR3 is TGTGCCAGCAGCCACCAGACTAGCGGGAGTGGGGAGCAGTTCTTC. The full variable domain, its missing parts supplied by reference TRBV11-2 and TRBJ2-1, is EAGVAQSPRYKIIEKRQSVAFWCNPISGHATLYWYQQILGQGPKLLIQFQNNGVVDDSQLPKDRFSAERLKGVDSTLKIQPAKLEDSAVYLCASSHQTSGSGEQFFGPGTRLTVL.

This sequence joins TRBV10-3 and TRBJ2-2; TRBD1 matches at 8 bases. Germline V gene sequence: CDR1 ENHRY, CDR2 SYGVKD. After removal of 2 bases from V and 5 bases from J, the junction contained 4 bases not matched to a gene. The CDR3 extends over 15 amino acids. In nucleotides, the CDR3 is TGTGCCATCAGTGAGCCAGGACAGGGTACCGGGGAGCTGTTTTTT. Residues: CAISEPGQGTGELFF.

J is TRBJ2-3 and V is TRBV29-1, with D possibly matching TRBD2 (5 bases). CDR1 and CDR2 from the germline V gene are SQVTM and ANQGSEA. The CDR3 contains 16 residues. Trimming took 0 bases from V and 0 from J, leaving 13 bases between them. The CDR3 region has the DNA TGCAGCGTTGAAGATCTACGCCAGCGGAGCACAGATACGCAGTATTTT. Translated, it gives CSVEDLRQRSTDTQYF.

The chain joins TRBV5-4 to TRBJ2-7; 8 bases align to TRBD2. V trimming: 3 bases; J trimming: 7 bases; junction bases outside the gene matches: 9. Germline V gene sequence: CDR1 SGHNT, CDR2 YYREEE (reference sequence). This CDR3 contains 14 residues. The chain's CDR3 is CASSSRGAGDEQYF. The CDR3 DNA follows: TGTGCCAGCAGCTCCCGGGGAGCGGGGGATGAGCAGTACTTC.

Written as DNA, the CDR3 is TGTGCCAGCAGTGTAGCGGGAGGGCCAGGAACCGGGGAGCTGTTTTTT. Its translation is CASSVAGGPGTGELFF. J is TRBJ2-2 and V is TRBV2, with TRBD2 matching 11 bases. Germline trimming cut 4 bases from V and 5 bases from J; bases unmatched to any gene: 6. Germline V gene lookup returns CDR1 SNHLY and CDR2 FYNNEI. There are 16 residues in the CDR3.

This clone was recorded only once. The chain carries TRBV28 and TRBJ1-4, with D possibly matching TRBD1 (5 bases). With 6 bases removed from V and 3 bases from J, the gap between germline ends came to 17 bases. Per germline, CDR1 MDHEN and CDR2 SYDVKM. CDR3 length equals 16 residues. CDR3 sequence reads: CASSQGSGAPNEKLFF. In DNA, the CDR3 is TGTGCCAGCAGCCAAGGCAGCGGGGCCCCTAATGAAAAACTGTTTTTT. Drawing the rest from reference TRBV28 and TRBJ1-4, the complete variable domain is DVKVTQSSRYLVKRTGEKVFLECVQDMDHENMFWYRQDPGLGLRLIYFSYDVKMKEKGDIPEGYSVSREKKERFSLILESASTNQTSMYLCASSQGSGAPNEKLFFGSGTQLSVL.

Written as DNA, the CDR3 is TGCGCCAGCAGCGGGACAGGGGGTAGAGAGCCATCCGAGCAGTACTTC. Its translation: CASSGTGGREPSEQYF. The chain is built from TRBV5-1 and TRBJ2-7; 11 positions agree with TRBD1. With 4 bases clipped from V and 6 bases from J, the junction kept 12 bases outside the gene matches. The germline V gene encodes CDR1 SGHRS and CDR2 YFSETQ. This CDR3 spans 16 amino acids.

CDR3 nucleotides: TGTGCCAGCAGCCCAGAGGGAAGAGAACACTCTAACTATGGCTACACCTTC. Amino acid sequence: CASSPEGREHSNYGYTF. J is TRBJ1-2 and V is TRBV9; D unresolved. Per germline, CDR1 SGDLS and CDR2 YYNGEE. There are 17 residues in the CDR3. With 4 bases removed from V and 0 bases from J, the gap between germline ends came to 19 bases.

The gene calls are TRBV3-1 (or the pseudogene TRBV3-2) and TRBJ1-2; maybe TRBD1 (5 bases). Germline V gene data show CDR1 as LGHDT and CDR2 as YNNKEL (reference sequence). This CDR3 region has 14 residues. Trimming pared 2 bases from V and 10 bases from J, leaving 17 bases between. The CDR3 region is CASSQPGGGNFYTF. In DNA form, the CDR3 reads TGTGCCAGCAGCCAACCCGGGGGGGGAAACTTCTACACCTTC.

This chain uses TRBV19 with TRBJ2-4, with 9 nucleotides matching TRBD1. The CDR3 consists of 14 residues. Germline assignment: CDR1 LNHDA and CDR2 SQIVND (reference sequence). V shed 0 bases and J 10 bases; nucleotides not matched to a gene: 4. This CDR3 is CASSIETGGPIQYF. Here the CDR3 DNA reads TGTGCCAGTAGTATAGAGACAGGGGGTCCGATTCAGTACTTC.

The chain links TRBV5-1 to TRBJ2-7; TRBD1 might be the D (6 bases). Trimming stripped 2 bases from V and 4 bases from J, with 13 bases between. The CDR3 consists of 14 residues. The germline CDR1 and CDR2 sequences are SGHRS and YFSETQ. For the CDR3, the DNA is TGCGCCAGCAGCTTCTCCGGGACAAGATACGAGCAGTACTTC. It is translated as CASSFSGTRYEQYF.

The J gene is TRBJ1-1, the V gene TRBV18; D possibly corresponds to TRBD1 (6 bases). In germline, CDR1 is KGHSH, CDR2 LQKENI. The CDR3 covers 18 residues. V lost 4 bases and J 1 base, leaving 22 bases between the germline ends. This chain's CDR3 is CASSLDSGATGRNTEAFF. CDR3 sequence (DNA): TGTGCCAGCTCACTCGATTCAGGGGCAACAGGGAGGAACACTGAAGCTTTCTTT. The variable domain in full, with the rest retrieved from reference TRBV18 and TRBJ1-1, is NAGVMQNPRHLVRRRGQEARLRCSPMKGHSHVYWYRQLPEEGLKFMVYLQKENIIDESGMPKERFSAEFPKEGPSILRIQQVVRGDSAAYFCASSLDSGATGRNTEAFFGQGTRLTVV.

The gene calls are TRBV18 and TRBJ1-4, with TRBD1 identical over 7 bases. Germline CDR1 and CDR2: KGHSH and LQKENI. CDR3 size: 15 residues. J gave up 7 bases and V 5 bases, and 10 bases lay outside the gene matches. The CDR3 nucleotides are TGTGCCAGCTCAAAGGGACAGCTTAGGGTTGAAAAACTGTTTTTT. It specifies CASSKGQLRVEKLFF.

This CDR3 reads CASSIDPGGDLAKNIQYF. The CDR3 DNA is TGTGCCAGTAGTATAGATCCAGGAGGGGACCTAGCCAAAAACATTCAGTACTTC. The chain uses TRBV19 and TRBJ2-4; the D gene is possibly TRBD2 (6 bases). This CDR3 spans 18 amino acids. Germline V CDR1 and CDR2: LNHDA, SQIVND (reference sequence). V was cut by 0 bases and J by 0 bases, with 15 bases left in between.

This clone was picked up a small number of times. The CDR3 nucleotides are TGCGCCAGCAGCCCCCAGGGGGGACTAGCAGGAACTGAGCAGTTCTTC. Amino acids: CASSPQGGLAGTEQFF. V usage is TRBV5-1 and J usage is TRBJ2-1; 9 bases are shared with TRBD2. The CDR3 has 16 residues. Germline CDR1 and CDR2: SGHRS and YFSETQ. J lost 9 bases, V lost 4 bases, and 14 bases had no gene match.

The table lists this clone with a count of one. This chain uses TRBV5-5 with TRBJ2-1; 8 nucleotides line up with TRBD2. CDR3 length: 14 amino acids. V gave up 4 bases and J gave up 9 bases; unmatched junction bases: 9. Per the germline V gene, CDR1 is SGHKS and CDR2 is YYEKEE (reference sequence). The CDR3 region is CASSPLGGAIEQFF. Written as DNA, the CDR3 is TGTGCCAGCAGCCCCCTCGGGGGGGCTATTGAGCAGTTCTTC. The full variable domain, with the rest looked up from reference TRBV5-5 and TRBJ2-1, is DAGVTQSPTHLIKTRGQQVTLRCSPISGHKSVSWYQQVLGQGPQFIFQYYEKEERGRGNFPDRFSARQFPNYSSELNVNALLLGDSALYLCASSPLGGAIEQFFGPGTRLTVL.

The DNA for the CDR3 is TGTGCCAGCAGCGTAGTCGCAGGGGGTAGAAAGTATGGCTACACCTTC. Its translation is CASSVVAGGRKYGYTF. This chain uses TRBV9 with TRBJ1-2, with 7 bases that match TRBD1. The germline CDR1 and CDR2 sequences are SGDLS and YYNGEE. V dropped 0 bases and J dropped 5; count of bases not matched to a gene: 10. The CDR3 is 16 amino acids. Looking up the rest from reference TRBV9 and TRBJ1-2 gives the full variable domain: DSGVTQTPKHLITATGQRVTLRCSPRSGDLSVYWYQQSLDQGLQFLIQYYNGEERAKGNILERFSAQQFPDLHSELNLSSLELGDSALYFCASSVVAGGRKYGYTFGSGTRLTVV.

The CDR3 bases are TGTGCCAGCAACAACGGAGGGCCGGCTAATGAAAAACTGTTTTTT. Translating gives CASNNGGPANEKLFF. The chain links TRBV9 to TRBJ1-4; D remains unclear. From germline, CDR1 is SGDLS and CDR2 YYNGEE. CDR3 length: 15 amino acids. V gave up 6 bases and J gave up 3 bases, with 15 bases separating them.

The V gene is TRBV2, the J gene TRBJ2-5, with D possibly TRBD1 on 6 matching bases. This CDR3 comprises 13 residues. V lost 4 bases to trimming and J lost 6 bases, with 12 bases between them. CDR1 is SNHLY, CDR2 FYNNEI, per germline. The CDR3 nucleotides are TGTGCCAGCAGTGTGTCAGGGGAGCAGACCCAGTACTTC. It specifies CASSVSGEQTQYF.

The chain combines TRBV10-1 with TRBJ2-5, with a weak D call TRBD2 (6 bases). V was clipped by 5 bases and J by 5 bases, with 12 bases between them. CDR1 WNHNN and CDR2 SYGVQD come from the germline V gene (reference sequence). This CDR3 is built from 13 residues. CDR3 nucleotides: TGCGCCAGCAGTCGGGAGAGGCGGGAGACCCAGTACTTC. Translating gives CASSRERRETQYF.